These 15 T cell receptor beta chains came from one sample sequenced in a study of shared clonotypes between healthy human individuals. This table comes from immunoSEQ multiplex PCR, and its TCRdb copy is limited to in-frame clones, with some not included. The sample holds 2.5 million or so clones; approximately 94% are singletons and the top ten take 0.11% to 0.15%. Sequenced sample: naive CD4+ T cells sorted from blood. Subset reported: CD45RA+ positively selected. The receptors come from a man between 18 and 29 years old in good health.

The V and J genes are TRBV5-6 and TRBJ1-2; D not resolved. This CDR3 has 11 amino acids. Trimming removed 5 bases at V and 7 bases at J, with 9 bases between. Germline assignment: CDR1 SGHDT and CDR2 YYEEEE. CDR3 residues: CASSREAGYTF. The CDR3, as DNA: TGTGCCAGCAGTAGGGAGGCTGGCTACACCTTC.

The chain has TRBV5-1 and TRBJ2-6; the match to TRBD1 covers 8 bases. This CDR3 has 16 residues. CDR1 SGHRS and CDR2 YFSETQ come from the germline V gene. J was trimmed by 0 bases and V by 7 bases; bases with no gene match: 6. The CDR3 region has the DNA TGCGCCAGCGGGAGGACAGGGAACTCTGGGGCCAACGTCCTGACTTTC. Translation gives CASGRTGNSGANVLTF.

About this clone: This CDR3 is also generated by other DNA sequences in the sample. The CDR3 is CASSPGWVNTEAFF. The CDR3 DNA reads TGTGCCAGCAGTCCCGGGTGGGTGAACACTGAAGCTTTCTTT. The rearrangement uses TRBV6-5 and TRBJ1-1; the D is unclear. Germline-derived CDR1 and CDR2 are MNHEY and SVGAGI. This CDR3 has 14 residues. Between the trimmed V and J ends, which lost 5 bases and 0 bases, there was a span of 10 bases.

CDR3 residues: CASSEALRSADNSPLHF. CDR3 bases: TGTGCCAGCAGTGAAGCGCTTCGGTCAGCGGATAATTCACCCCTCCACTTT. The chain is built from TRBV2 and TRBJ1-6; no definite D call. The V end was cut by 0 bases, the J end by 5 bases, with 14 bases between. This CDR3 is built from 17 residues. CDR1 and CDR2 (germline): SNHLY, FYNNEI.

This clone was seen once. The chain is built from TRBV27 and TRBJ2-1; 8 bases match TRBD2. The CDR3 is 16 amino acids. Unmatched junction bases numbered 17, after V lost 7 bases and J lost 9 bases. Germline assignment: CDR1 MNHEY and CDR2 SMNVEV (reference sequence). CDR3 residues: CASKTYGTRLVAEQFF. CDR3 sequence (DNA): TGTGCCAGCAAAACATACGGGACTAGATTGGTTGCTGAGCAGTTCTTC.

The DNA of the CDR3 is TGTGCCAGCAGTTTACGGCAAGTTAATGAAAAACTGTTTTTT. Translation gives CASSLRQVNEKLFF. This rearrangement joins TRBV28 to TRBJ1-4; D gene ambiguous. Trimming removed 2 bases from V and 4 bases from J, with 8 bases in between. This CDR3 has 14 residues. Germline loops: CDR1 MDHEN, CDR2 SYDVKM.

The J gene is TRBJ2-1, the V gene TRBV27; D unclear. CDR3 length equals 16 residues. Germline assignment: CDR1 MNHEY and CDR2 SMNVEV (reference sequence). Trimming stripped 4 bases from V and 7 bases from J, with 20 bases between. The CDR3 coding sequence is TGTGCCAGCAGTTCCCCCCTCACCAACCCCAAAAATGAGCAGTTCTTC. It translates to CASSSPLTNPKNEQFF.

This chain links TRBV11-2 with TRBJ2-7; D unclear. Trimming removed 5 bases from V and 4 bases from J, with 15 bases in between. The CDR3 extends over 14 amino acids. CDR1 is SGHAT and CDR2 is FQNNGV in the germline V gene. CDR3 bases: TGTGCCAGCAGCCCCGGGCCAGAGAATTACGAGCAGTACTTC. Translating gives CASSPGPENYEQYF.

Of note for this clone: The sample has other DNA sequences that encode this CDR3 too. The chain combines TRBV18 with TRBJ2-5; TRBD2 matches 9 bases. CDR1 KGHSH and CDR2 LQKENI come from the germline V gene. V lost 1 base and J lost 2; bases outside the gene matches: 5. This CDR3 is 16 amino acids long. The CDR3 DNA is TGTGCCAGCTCACCACTGGCGGGAGGGCCGCAAGAGACCCAGTACTTC. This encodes CASSPLAGGPQETQYF.

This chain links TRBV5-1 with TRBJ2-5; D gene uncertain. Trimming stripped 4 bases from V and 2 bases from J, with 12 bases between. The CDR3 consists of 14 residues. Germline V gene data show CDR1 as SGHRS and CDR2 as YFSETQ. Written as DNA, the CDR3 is TGCGCCAGCAGCCCCCCACCGGAGCAAGAGACCCAGTACTTC. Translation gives CASSPPPEQETQYF.

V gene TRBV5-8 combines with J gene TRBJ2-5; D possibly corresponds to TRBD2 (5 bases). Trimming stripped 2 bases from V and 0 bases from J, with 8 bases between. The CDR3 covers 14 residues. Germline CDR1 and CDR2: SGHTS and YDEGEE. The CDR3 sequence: CASSFRGNQETQYF. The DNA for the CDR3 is TGTGCCAGCAGCTTTAGAGGGAACCAAGAGACCCAGTACTTC.

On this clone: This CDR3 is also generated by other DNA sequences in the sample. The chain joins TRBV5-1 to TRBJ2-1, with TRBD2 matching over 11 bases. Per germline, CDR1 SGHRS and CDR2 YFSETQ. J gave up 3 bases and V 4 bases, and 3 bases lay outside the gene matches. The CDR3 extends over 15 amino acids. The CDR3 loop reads CASSLLAGDYNEQFF. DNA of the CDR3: TGCGCCAGCAGCCTACTAGCGGGAGACTACAATGAGCAGTTCTTC.

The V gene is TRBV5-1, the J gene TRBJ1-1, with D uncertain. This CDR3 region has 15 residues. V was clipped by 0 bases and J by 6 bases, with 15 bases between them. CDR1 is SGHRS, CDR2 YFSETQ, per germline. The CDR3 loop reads CASSLVATGNAEAFF. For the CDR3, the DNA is TGCGCCAGCAGCTTGGTCGCGACGGGTAACGCTGAAGCTTTCTTT.

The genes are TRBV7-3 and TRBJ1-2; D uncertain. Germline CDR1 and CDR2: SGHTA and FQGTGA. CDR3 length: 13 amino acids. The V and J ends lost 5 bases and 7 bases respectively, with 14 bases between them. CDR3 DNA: TGTGCCAGCAGCCGACCTAACATGGGTGGCTACACCTTC. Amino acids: CASSRPNMGGYTF.

CDR3 in DNA: TGTGCCAGCAGCGCCGGACAGGGCTCGGCCTACGAGCAGTACTTC. It encodes CASSAGQGSAYEQYF. This rearrangement joins TRBV9 to TRBJ2-7; 8 nucleotides agree with TRBD1. Germline CDR1 is SGDLS and CDR2 is YYNGEE. This CDR3 has 15 residues. Trimming at V came to 3 bases and at J to 2 bases, leaving 7 bases not matched to a gene.